The next 10 T cell receptor beta chains were all read from a single sample in a study of CD8+ T cells in alopecia areata. Treatment of the sample: oral pan-JAK inhibitor, 5-10 mg twice daily. cDNA serving as the sequencing template came from extracted, reverse transcribed RNA. The data were produced by immunoSEQ multiplex PCR, yet TCRdb's version contains in-frame clones alone and is incomplete. This sample yields 150,000 to 200,000 clones, of which roughly 65% are seen a single time; approximately 0.91% belongs to the top ten. The sample in question was CD4+ T cells sorted from blood, obtained at week 4, from a patient treated with tofacitinib. The receptors come from a human donor with alopecia areata.

This clone is a singleton in its sample. This chain connects TRBV14 to TRBJ2-7; D is unclear. CDR1 SGHDN and CDR2 FVKESK come from the germline V gene. The CDR3 contains 11 residues. Trimming removed 1 base from V and 11 bases from J, with 9 bases in between. The chain's CDR3 is CASSQVGWKYF. The DNA of the CDR3 is TGTGCCAGCAGCCAAGTAGGCTGGAAGTACTTC.

This clone was detected a few times. This sample includes further DNA sequences coding for the same CDR3. This chain connects TRBV6-5 to TRBJ1-3; D unclear. Trimming shortened V by 2 bases and J by 0 bases, and 8 bases separated the two germline ends. CDR3 length: 15 amino acids. Germline CDR1 and CDR2: MNHEY and SVGAGI. Written as DNA, the CDR3 is TGTGCCAGCAGTTACGGAGGGAACTCTGGAAACACCATATATTTT. It encodes CASSYGGNSGNTIYF.

The V gene is TRBV7-9, the J gene TRBJ2-3; possibly TRBD1 for D (5 bases). This CDR3 region has 15 residues. Between the trimmed V and J ends, which lost 3 bases and 2 bases, there was a span of 12 bases. CDR1 is SEHNR and CDR2 is FQNEAQ in the germline V gene (reference sequence). This chain's CDR3 is CASSFRAGPTDTQYF. CDR3 coding DNA: TGTGCCAGCAGCTTCCGGGCAGGGCCCACAGATACGCAGTATTTT.

V and J are TRBV30 and TRBJ2-7; tentatively, D is TRBD1 or TRBD2 (6 bases each). Deletions cut 0 bases from V and 2 bases from J, with 20 bases between. The CDR3 has 17 amino acids. Germline CDR1 is GTSNPN and CDR2 is SVGIG (reference sequence). The CDR3 protein is CAWSVRGLGRRAYEQYF. The CDR3 DNA sequence: TGTGCCTGGAGTGTCCGGGGGCTAGGACGGAGGGCCTACGAGCAGTACTTC.

The V gene is TRBV30, the J gene TRBJ1-2; possibly TRBD1 for D (5 bases). CDR1 is GTSNPN, CDR2 SVGIG, per germline (reference sequence). This CDR3 has 14 amino acids. With 5 bases removed from V and 6 bases from J, the gap between germline ends came to 19 bases. CDR3 DNA: TGTGCCTGGGGCCGTGGGACGAACTTCGATGGCTACACCTTC. Translated: CAWGRGTNFDGYTF.

Here the CDR3 reads CASSFTPGEGYTF. CDR3 sequence (DNA): TGCGCCAGCAGCTTTACCCCCGGGGAAGGCTACACCTTC. The genes are TRBV5-1 and TRBJ1-2; D not certain. The V gene lost 2 bases and the J gene lost 8 bases, with 13 bases spanning the gap. The CDR3 length is 13 residues. CDR1 SGHRS and CDR2 YFSETQ come from the germline V gene.

V usage is TRBV25-1 and J usage is TRBJ1-5; possibly TRBD1 for D (6 bases). The germline V gene has CDR1 MGHDK and CDR2 SYGVNS. The V end was cut by 4 bases, the J end by 6 bases, with 7 bases between. The CDR3 runs to 12 residues. The CDR3 loop is CASSVGAQPQHF. CDR3 nucleotides: TGTGCCAGCAGTGTGGGGGCTCAGCCCCAGCATTTT.

The chain carries TRBV7-2 and TRBJ2-5, with D tentatively TRBD1 or TRBD2 (5 bases each). Trimming removed 5 bases at V and 5 bases at J, with 15 bases between. This CDR3 has 14 residues. CDR1 and CDR2 from the germline V gene are SGHTA and FQGNSA. In DNA form, the CDR3 reads TGTGCCAGCAGCCCGGGACCACCCTTGGAGACCCAGTACTTC. Translated, it gives CASSPGPPLETQYF.

This clone was seen only a few times. The chain carries TRBV29-1 and TRBJ2-3, with unresolved D. Germline lookup yields CDR1 SQVTM and CDR2 ANQGSEA. CDR3 length: 13 amino acids. Trimming removed 5 bases from V and 2 bases from J, with 11 bases in between. The CDR3 spells CSVRDWATDTQYF. The CDR3 DNA sequence: TGCAGCGTTAGGGATTGGGCCACAGATACGCAGTATTTT.

This clone was counted only a few times. The identical CDR3 is also encoded by other nucleotide sequences in the sample. The J gene is TRBJ1-1, the V gene TRBV30; D may be TRBD1 (5 bases). CDR3 size: 13 residues. CDR1 is GTSNPN, CDR2 SVGIG, per germline (reference sequence). Trimming cost V 2 bases and J 1 base, with 8 bases left between them. The CDR3 is CAWSPTGNTEAFF. The CDR3 bases are TGTGCCTGGAGTCCAACAGGGAACACTGAAGCTTTCTTT.